The TCR beta chain described here comes from a study of neurological immune-mediated disorders. This clonotype was detected many times. The CDR3 spans 16 residues. V dropped 4 bases and J dropped 2; count of bases not matched to a gene: 10. Per the germline V gene, CDR1 is SGHRS and CDR2 is YFSETQ. Unsorted libraries came from 2 million PBMCs stored at -80 °C. TCRdb fed the 5' RACE reads into MiXCR, producing one record per CDR3 protein. The table includes roughly 120,000 distinct CDR3 sequences, more than 2.5% detected once. This TCR came from a woman aged 30 to 39 with multiple sclerosis. This rearrangement joins TRBV5-1 to TRBJ2-3; 7 bases align to TRBD1. Specimen: PBMCs. CDR3 coding DNA: TGCGCCAGCAGCCAAAACACAGGGGTGCTCACAGATACGCAGTATTTT. Its protein is CASSQNTGVLTDTQYF.